This entry describes one T cell receptor beta chain. Germline loops: CDR1 MNHNS, CDR2 SASEGT. V was trimmed by 7 bases and J by 3 bases, leaving 15 bases between them. This CDR3 has 14 amino acids. These data originate in a study of T cell changes during pregnancy in multiple sclerosis. Here immunoSEQ multiplex PCR was the method, and the copy in TCRdb shows in-frame clones only, minus some. Among just under 50,000 clones listed, 94% were seen once. Source: CD4+ T cells from peripheral blood mononuclear cells, taken in the third trimester of pregnancy. This clonotype originated in a female donor with multiple sclerosis, enrolled in a pregnancy study. The chain couples TRBV6-1 to TRBJ1-2; tentative D call: TRBD1 (6 bases). DNA of the CDR3: TGTGCCAGCAACGGACAGCAAGACTACTATGGCTACACCTTC. Amino acids: CASNGQQDYYGYTF.